The clone carrying this TCR beta chain was counted ten times or more. TCR beta CDR3 region amplification was performed from RNA transcripts. RT-PCR in the first round (using the HTBI primer set) targeted the TCR CDR3. TCRdb processed the multiplex PCR reads anew with MiXCR; each CDR3 protein has one entry. Counted here are about 400,000 distinct CDR3 sequences, more than 13% occurring once; the ten biggest clones make up 30% to 35%. This sample stems from a study of T cells in Graves' hyperthyroidism and ophthalmopathy. Sequencing used blood. The TCR sequence derives from a woman under 40 with Graves' hyperthyroidism.

For the CDR3, the DNA is TGTGCCAGCAGTCCTTTCCGGGACACACCGAAAGCTTTCTTT. Translated, it gives CASSPFRDTPKAFF. The genes are TRBV28 and TRBJ1-1, with D maybe TRBD1 (6 bases). V was clipped by 5 bases and J by 9 bases, with 19 bases between them. CDR1 and CDR2 from the germline V gene are MDHEN and SYDVKM. The CDR3 runs 14 residues.